This passage covers 32 T cell receptor beta chains from one sample sequenced in a study of PD-1 blockade in classical Hodgkin lymphoma. The time point here: newly diagnosed, previously untreated cHL patient sample. Libraries were prepared by immunoSEQ multiplex PCR; TCRdb keeps only in-frame clonotypes and omits some of them. The sample includes over 60,000 clones, roughly 92% of them seen just once. Sequenced material: peripheral blood mononuclear cells (PBMCs). These TCRs come from a human donor with classical Hodgkin lymphoma.

The chain recombines TRBV6-1 with TRBJ1-2; D possibly corresponds to TRBD1 (5 bases). Per the germline V gene, CDR1 is MNHNS and CDR2 is SASEGT. The length of the CDR3 is 11 residues. The germline V and J ends were trimmed by 8 bases and 9 bases, with 13 bases remaining between them. CDR3 sequence (DNA): TGTGCCAGCTATGGGACTTATAGCTACACCTTC. Protein sequence: CASYGTYSYTF.

V gene TRBV11-2 combines with J gene TRBJ2-1, with D hard to call. The CDR3 is 17 amino acids. The V gene's germline CDR1 is SGHAT and CDR2 FQNNGV. V lost 4 bases to trimming and J lost 0 bases, with 16 bases between them. CDR3 bases: TGTGCCAGCAGCTCTCGGCTCTCTACATTCTCCTACAATGAGCAGTTCTTC. Amino acids: CASSSRLSTFSYNEQFF.

V gene TRBV6-6 combines with J gene TRBJ1-4, with D hard to call. Germline V gene lookup returns CDR1 MNHNY and CDR2 SVGAGI (reference sequence). The CDR3 contains 11 residues. V gave up 6 bases and J gave up 8 bases, with 7 bases separating them. The CDR3 loop is CASRGREKLFF. CDR3 nucleotide sequence: TGTGCCAGCAGGGGCCGAGAAAAACTGTTTTTT.

The chain couples TRBV29-1 to TRBJ1-2; D call uncertain. The CDR3 loop spans 11 amino acids. V shed 3 bases and J shed 2 bases, with 4 bases lying between them. Germline V CDR1 and CDR2: SQVTM, ANQGSEA. The chain's CDR3 is CSVDRNYGYTF. In DNA form, the CDR3 reads TGCAGCGTTGACAGGAACTATGGCTACACCTTC.

J is TRBJ1-6 and V is TRBV4-1; 8 nucleotides agree with TRBD1. Germline V gene lookup returns CDR1 MGHRA and CDR2 YSYEKL. This CDR3 has 15 amino acids. Trimming at V came to 6 bases and at J to 7 bases, leaving 8 bases not matched to a gene. This CDR3 reads CASRIGQGDNSPLHF. CDR3 in DNA: TGCGCCAGCAGAATAGGACAGGGCGACAATTCACCCCTCCACTTT.

The DNA of the CDR3 is TGTGCCAGCAGTCACGGTGATCTTCAGCCCCAGCATTTT. Translated, it gives CASSHGDLQPQHF. V gene TRBV6-5 combines with J gene TRBJ1-5; D gene unclear. The V gene lost 5 bases and the J gene lost 6 bases, with 11 bases spanning the gap. The germline gives CDR1 MNHEY, CDR2 SVGAGI. The length of the CDR3 is 13 residues.

The chain joins TRBV19 to TRBJ1-1, with TRBD1 as a possible D gene (5 bases). The CDR3 is made up of 16 amino acids. V was cut by 5 bases and J by 1 base, with 17 bases left in between. Germline V gene lookup returns CDR1 LNHDA and CDR2 SQIVND (reference sequence). The CDR3 DNA reads TGTGCCAGTAGTGGGGCGGCGGGGCGCGGGAACACTGAAGCTTTCTTT. Encoded protein: CASSGAAGRGNTEAFF.

The genes are TRBV28 and TRBJ1-2, with 7 bases that match TRBD1. The CDR3 is 11 amino acids. J gave up 4 bases and V 8 bases, and 1 base lay outside the gene matches. Germline CDR1 is MDHEN and CDR2 is SYDVKM. As DNA, the CDR3 is TGTGCCAGCCGACAGGGCTATGGCTACACCTTC. This gives the protein CASRQGYGYTF.

The chain combines TRBV19 with TRBJ1-1, with 7 bases that match TRBD1. V shed 5 bases and J 4 bases; nucleotides not matched to a gene: 7. Germline V gives CDR1 LNHDA, CDR2 SQIVND (reference sequence). There are 14 residues in the CDR3. The CDR3, as DNA: TGTGCCAGTAGTGTAGGGGGCAGGGCCACTGAAGCTTTCTTT. This encodes CASSVGGRATEAFF.

V gene TRBV4-1 combines with J gene TRBJ2-1, with 11 nucleotides matching TRBD2. The CDR3 has 18 amino acids. Germline values: CDR1 MGHRA, CDR2 YSYEKL. J was trimmed by 7 bases and V by 0 bases; bases with no gene match: 11. The CDR3 here is CASSQDTPGTSGKNEQFF. The CDR3 DNA sequence: TGCGCCAGCAGCCAAGATACCCCTGGGACTAGCGGAAAAAATGAGCAGTTCTTC.

The V and J genes are TRBV30 and TRBJ2-1, with 9 nucleotides matching TRBD2. V shed 3 bases and J 2 bases; nucleotides not matched to a gene: 5. Germline V lookup: CDR1 GTSNPN, CDR2 SVGIG (reference sequence). The CDR3 has 15 residues. In DNA, the CDR3 is TGTGCCTGGAGCGCTCTAGCGGGAACCTACAATGAGCAGTTCTTC. Its protein product is CAWSALAGTYNEQFF.

The chain has TRBV30 and TRBJ1-5; D is undetermined. The CDR3 is 15 residues long. Germline V gene data show CDR1 as GTSNPN and CDR2 as SVGIG (reference sequence). V lost 0 bases and J 7 bases, leaving 16 bases between the germline ends. The CDR3 protein is CAWSVRGPSQQPQHF. CDR3 DNA: TGTGCCTGGAGTGTTCGTGGTCCCTCCCAACAGCCCCAGCATTTT.

The chain is built from TRBV29-1 and TRBJ1-2; D gene ambiguous. This CDR3 has 13 amino acids. In germline, CDR1 is SQVTM, CDR2 ANQGSEA. V lost 8 bases and J lost 3, with 16 bases in between. This CDR3 reads CSPLYFSYYGYTF. CDR3 DNA: TGCAGCCCGCTGTATTTTTCCTACTATGGCTACACCTTC.

V usage is TRBV7-9 and J usage is TRBJ1-1, with 9 bases aligning to TRBD1. Unmatched junction bases numbered 6, after V lost 6 bases and J lost 4 bases. Germline V lookup: CDR1 SEHNR, CDR2 FQNEAQ (reference sequence). There are 14 residues in the CDR3. The CDR3: CASRPTGGITEAFF. CDR3 sequence (DNA): TGTGCCAGCAGACCAACAGGGGGCATCACTGAAGCTTTCTTT. Full variable domain (missing parts from reference TRBV7-9 and TRBJ1-1): DTGVSQNPRHKITKRGQNVTFRCDPISEHNRLYWYRQTLGQGPEFLTYFQNEAQLEKSRLLSDRFSAERPKGSFSTLEIQRTEQGDSAMYLCASRPTGGITEAFFGQGTRLTVV.

The table lists this clone with a few counts. This chain connects TRBV9 to TRBJ1-1; D remains ambiguous. Germline CDR1 reads SGDLS; CDR2 reads YYNGEE. CDR3 length: 13 residues. The V end lost 2 bases, the J end lost 5 bases, and 10 bases lay between the germline ends. The CDR3 loop is CASSVTLGTEAFF. CDR3 DNA: TGTGCCAGCAGCGTGACGTTGGGGACTGAAGCTTTCTTT.

The CDR3 nucleotides are TGTGCCAGCAGTGAAGCTAAGAGCTCCTATAATTCACCCCTCCACTTT. This gives the protein CASSEAKSSYNSPLHF. The V call is TRBV25-1, the J call TRBJ1-6, with unresolved D. This CDR3 is built from 16 residues. V lost 2 bases to trimming and J lost 0 bases, with 8 bases between them. Germline assignment: CDR1 MGHDK and CDR2 SYGVNS.

The gene calls are TRBV14 and TRBJ1-2; no clear D gene. CDR3 length: 12 amino acids. The germline gives CDR1 SGHDN, CDR2 FVKESK. Trimming left V 2 bases short and J 5 bases short, with 6 bases between. CDR3: CASSQNQYGYTF. CDR3 DNA: TGTGCCAGCAGCCAAAACCAGTATGGCTACACCTTC.

The rearrangement links TRBV7-9 to TRBJ2-5; D might be TRBD1 or TRBD2, each matching 5 bases. There are 15 residues in the CDR3. Germline V gene sequence: CDR1 SEHNR, CDR2 FQNEAQ (reference sequence). V dropped 5 bases and J dropped 5 bases, with 18 bases sitting between them. The CDR3, as DNA: TGTGCCAGCAGCCCCCGGGACCCCGGACGGGAGACCCAGTACTTC. Its protein product is CASSPRDPGRETQYF.

The sample holds a few counts of this clone. This sequence joins TRBV14 and TRBJ2-7; D might be TRBD1 (5 bases). This CDR3 is 13 amino acids long. Trimming left V 4 bases short and J 3 bases short, with 10 bases between. Germline assignment: CDR1 SGHDN and CDR2 FVKESK. The CDR3 protein is CASSLGLRYEQYF. The CDR3, as DNA: TGTGCCAGCAGCCTGGGGCTGCGCTACGAGCAGTACTTC. The variable domain in full, with the rest retrieved from reference TRBV14 and TRBJ2-7, is EAGVTQFPSHSVIEKGQTVTLRCDPISGHDNLYWYRRVMGKEIKFLLHFVKESKQDESGMPNNRFLAERTGGTYSTLKVQPAELEDSGVYFCASSLGLRYEQYFGPGTRLTVT.

This chain links TRBV5-8 with TRBJ1-1, with D uncertain. CDR1 and CDR2 from the germline V gene are SGHTS and YDEGEE. The length of the CDR3 is 12 residues. V lost 4 bases, J lost 6 bases, and 10 bases lay in between. CDR3 nucleotide sequence: TGTGCCAGCAGCCCTAACCAGGCTGAAGCTTTCTTT. This sequence encodes CASSPNQAEAFF. Full variable domain (outside the CDR3, taken from reference TRBV5-8 and TRBJ1-1): EAGVTQSPTHLIKTRGQQATLRCSPISGHTSVYWYQQALGLGLQFLLWYDEGEERNRGNFPPRFSGRQFPNYSSELNVNALELEDSALYLCASSPNQAEAFFGQGTRLTVV.

The chain couples TRBV7-9 to TRBJ2-7, with unresolved D. The CDR3 runs 11 residues. Germline values: CDR1 SEHNR, CDR2 FQNEAQ (reference sequence). Deletions cut 5 bases from V and 7 bases from J, with 9 bases between. CDR3: CASSPQWEQYF. The CDR3 bases are TGTGCCAGCAGCCCCCAGTGGGAGCAGTACTTC.

The rearrangement uses TRBV7-2 and TRBJ2-1; D is possibly TRBD1 (5 bases). Trimming took off 0 bases at V and 2 bases at J, with 11 bases between the two ends. This CDR3 comprises 16 residues. Germline assignment: CDR1 SGHTA and CDR2 FQGNSA. CDR3 loop: CASSLAGASTYNEQFF. For the CDR3, the DNA is TGTGCCAGCAGCTTAGCAGGGGCGAGTACCTACAATGAGCAGTTCTTC.

In this sample, this clone turned up a few times. This chain joins TRBV19 and TRBJ1-1, with a tentative D call TRBD1 (5 bases). In germline, CDR1 is LNHDA, CDR2 SQIVND (reference sequence). Deletions cut 10 bases from V and 0 bases from J, with 15 bases between. This CDR3 is built from 14 residues. CDR3 bases: TGTGCCACCGGGCCCGCAGGGATGAACACTGAAGCTTTCTTT. Translated: CATGPAGMNTEAFF.

This chain uses TRBV7-6 with TRBJ2-7, with 8 bases that match TRBD1. Germline CDR1 and CDR2: SGHVS and FNYEAQ. The trim removed 5 bases at V and 5 bases at J, leaving 5 bases unmatched. The CDR3 has 13 residues. The CDR3 reads CASSPKTGDEQYF. CDR3 in DNA: TGTGCCAGCAGCCCGAAGACAGGGGACGAGCAGTACTTC.

This clone showed up just once. The chain is built from TRBV19 and TRBJ1-2; the D is unclear. In germline, CDR1 is LNHDA, CDR2 SQIVND (reference sequence). The CDR3 covers 14 residues. V lost 3 bases and J lost 8, with 16 bases in between. CDR3 in DNA: TGTGCCAGTAGTATTGGTCCGGGATTAGAGGGCTACACCTTC. This gives the protein CASSIGPGLEGYTF.

This clone was detected only once. The V call is TRBV9, the J call TRBJ1-1; D not resolved. There are 15 residues in the CDR3. Trimming took 1 base from V and 1 from J, leaving 11 bases between them. Germline V gene sequence: CDR1 SGDLS, CDR2 YYNGEE. The CDR3 DNA is TGTGCCAGCAGCGTAAATCCAGCTACGAACACTGAAGCTTTCTTT. Its protein is CASSVNPATNTEAFF.

The chain has TRBV6-5 and TRBJ1-2, with D hard to call. Per germline, CDR1 MNHEY and CDR2 SVGAGI. V was cut by 0 bases and J by 0 bases, with 8 bases left in between. The CDR3 totals 15 residues. CDR3 loop: CASSYSFRANYGYTF. For the CDR3, the DNA is TGTGCCAGCAGTTACTCTTTTCGGGCTAACTATGGCTACACCTTC.

The chain links TRBV27 to TRBJ2-7; D unresolved. The CDR3 is made up of 15 amino acids. The germline CDR1 and CDR2 sequences are MNHEY and SMNVEV (reference sequence). The V and J ends lost 1 base and 1 base respectively, with 11 bases between them. CDR3: CASSLLGGLSYEQYF. The CDR3 coding sequence is TGTGCCAGCAGTTTATTGGGCGGCCTGTCCTACGAGCAGTACTTC.

This sequence joins TRBV19 and TRBJ1-5, with 7 bases lining up with TRBD1. Germline CDR1 and CDR2: LNHDA and SQIVND (reference sequence). V lost 5 bases to trimming and J lost 3 bases; unmatched junction nucleotides: 10. CDR3 size: 16 residues. The CDR3 bases are TGTGCCAGTAGTCTCCGTCGACAGGGCTACAATCAGCCCCAGCATTTT. This sequence encodes CASSLRRQGYNQPQHF.

The V and J genes are TRBV21-1 and TRBJ2-5; the table gives TRBD2 as D, unverified against the DNA. TRBV21-1 has pseudogene status. The CDR3 covers 14 residues. The CDR3 spells CASSKARTEETQYF. DNA of the CDR3: TGTGCCAGCAGCAAAGCGCGAACGGAAGAGACCCAGTACTTC.

This sequence joins TRBV2 and TRBJ1-1; D ambiguous. V shed 1 base and J shed 0 bases, with 9 bases lying between them. The CDR3 covers 15 residues. Germline V gene sequence: CDR1 SNHLY, CDR2 FYNNEI. The chain's CDR3 is CASSEDPGMNTEAFF. DNA for the CDR3: TGTGCCAGCAGTGAAGATCCGGGAATGAACACTGAAGCTTTCTTT.

V usage is TRBV9 and J usage is TRBJ2-7; 9 bases fit TRBD1. Trimming at V came to 4 bases and at J to 5 bases, leaving 10 bases not matched to a gene. The CDR3 runs 15 residues. Germline V CDR1 and CDR2: SGDLS, YYNGEE. The CDR3 region has the DNA TGTGCCAGCAGCCCTGGGACAGGGACATTCCACGAGCAGTACTTC. Its translation: CASSPGTGTFHEQYF.